These 26 T cell receptor beta chains were sequenced from one sample in a study of CXCR3-negative and CXCR3-positive naive CD8 T cells. With UMI labels, 5' RACE was used to prepare the TRB cDNA libraries. TCRdb reworked the 5' RACE reads into one entry per CDR3 protein, no DNA. This repertoire includes 130,000 to 150,000 distinct CDR3 sequences. Study-wide points: More hydrophobic TRB CDR3s occurred in CXCR3-positive than in CXCR3-negative naive cells.

The antigens of these receptors remain unknown. The sequenced sample consisted of naive CXCR3+ CD8+ T cells from blood. Noted subset: CD45RO-CCR7+CD27+CD95- naive CD8+ T cells expressing CXCR3 (TNR3+). The source of these receptors is a human donor in good health. Some clones in this sample may be carry-over from other donors' samples.

V and J are TRBV29-1 and TRBJ2-1; checking the TCRdb D call of TRBD2 is not possible without DNA. Germline CDR1 reads SQVTM; CDR2 reads ANQGSEA. The CDR3 spans 15 residues. The CDR3 reads CSVPLFGAGRNEQFF.

J is TRBJ2-1 and V is TRBV11-2; TCRdb gives TRBD2 as the D gene, but with no DNA this cannot be confirmed. From germline, CDR1 is SGHAT and CDR2 FQNNGV. This CDR3 spans 15 amino acids. CDR3 sequence: CASSEPSGGNNEQFF.

This sequence joins TRBV7-2 and TRBJ2-5; checking the TCRdb D call of TRBD1 is not possible without DNA. Looked up from germline, CDR1 is SGHTA and CDR2 is FQGNSA. The CDR3 runs 14 residues. This chain's CDR3 is CASSPVRPEETQYF. Filled out from reference TRBV7-2 and TRBJ2-5, the complete variable domain reads GAGVSQSPSNKVTEKGKDVELRCDPISGHTALYWYRQSLGQGLEFLIYFQGNSAPDKSGLPSDRFSAERTGGSVSTLTIQRTQQEDSAVYLCASSPVRPEETQYFGPGTRLLVL.

CDR3 region: CASRGGTGELFF. The rearrangement uses TRBV7-6 and TRBJ2-2; TCRdb gives TRBD1 as the D gene, but with no DNA this cannot be confirmed. The CDR3 is 12 amino acids. From germline, CDR1 is SGHVS and CDR2 FNYEAQ. Variable domain in full (rest from reference TRBV7-6 and TRBJ2-2): GAGVSQSPRYKVTKRGQDVALRCDPISGHVSLYWYRQALGQGPEFLTYFNYEAQQDKSGLPNDRFSAERPEGSISTLTIQRTEQRDSAMYRCASRGGTGELFFGEGSRLTVL.

The chain recombines TRBV5-4 with TRBJ2-3; TCRdb reports TRBD1, a call that lacks DNA to check it against. CDR3 size: 14 residues. CDR1 and CDR2 (germline): SGHNT, YYREEE (reference sequence). The chain's CDR3 is CASSAGEGADTQYF.

This sequence joins TRBV7-2 and TRBJ1-2. This CDR3 is built from 12 residues. Germline values: CDR1 SGHTA, CDR2 FQGNSA. CDR3: CASSLEGWGYTF.

The V gene is TRBV7-8, the J gene TRBJ1-2; TCRdb's D call of TRBD1 is untestable without DNA. CDR1 and CDR2 (germline): SGHVS, FQNEAQ. The CDR3 spans 17 residues. CDR3 in amino acids: CASSLVPTGGANYGYTF.

J is TRBJ2-2 and V is TRBV28. The CDR3 contains 12 residues. Looked up from germline, CDR1 is MDHEN and CDR2 is SYDVKM. CDR3 loop: CASSFGDGELFF. The variable domain in full, completed from reference TRBV28 and TRBJ2-2, reads DVKVTQSSRYLVKRTGEKVFLECVQDMDHENMFWYRQDPGLGLRLIYFSYDVKMKEKGDIPEGYSVSREKKERFSLILESASTNQTSMYLCASSFGDGELFFGEGSRLTVL.

V gene TRBV6-5 combines with J gene TRBJ2-7; TCRdb's D call of TRBD1 is untestable without DNA. This CDR3 has 13 amino acids. Per germline, CDR1 MNHEY and CDR2 SVGAGI. The CDR3 loop reads CASSYGHLYEQYF.

The chain couples TRBV20-1 to TRBJ2-7; the TCRdb D gene call, TRBD2, has no DNA to confirm it. The CDR3 totals 13 residues. Germline CDR1 is DFQATT and CDR2 is SNEGSKA (reference sequence). The CDR3 loop is CSASGDYLYEQYF.

The CDR3 region is CSVLGQGNIQYF. The chain combines TRBV29-1 with TRBJ2-4; absent DNA, TCRdb's TRBD1 call cannot be checked. The CDR3 is 12 residues long. Germline CDR1 reads SQVTM; CDR2 reads ANQGSEA.

The V gene is TRBV5-1, the J gene TRBJ2-7. CDR3 length equals 13 residues. Per germline, CDR1 SGHRS and CDR2 YFSETQ. CDR3: CASSGVTTYEQYF. Full variable domain (outside the CDR3, taken from reference TRBV5-1 and TRBJ2-7): KAGVTQTPRYLIKTRGQQVTLSCSPISGHRSVSWYQQTPGQGLQFLFEYFSETQRNKGNFPGRFSGRQFSNSRSEMNVSTLELGDSALYLCASSGVTTYEQYFGPGTRLTVT.

The rearrangement uses TRBV11-3 and TRBJ2-2; checking the TCRdb D call of TRBD1 is not possible without DNA. There are 15 residues in the CDR3. Germline CDR1 is SGHNT and CDR2 is YENEEA. The CDR3 protein is CASRAGTGDTGELFF.

This chain connects TRBV29-1 to TRBJ2-1; TCRdb proposes TRBD1, but this gene call is untestable without DNA. Germline CDR1 reads SQVTM; CDR2 reads ANQGSEA. This CDR3 contains 13 residues. CDR3 loop: CSGGQSPYNEQFF.

The chain joins TRBV4-1 to TRBJ2-2; as DNA is missing, the TRBD1 call by TCRdb cannot be tested. The CDR3 covers 16 residues. Germline V gene sequence: CDR1 MGHRA, CDR2 YSYEKL. The CDR3 loop reads CASSQDGQGYTGELFF.

This chain uses TRBV9 with TRBJ2-7; TCRdb gives TRBD2 as the D gene, but with no DNA this cannot be confirmed. Germline assignment: CDR1 SGDLS and CDR2 YYNGEE. The CDR3 loop spans 16 amino acids. CDR3 amino acids: CASSVGLAGDSYEQYF. The full variable domain, rest sourced from reference TRBV9 and TRBJ2-7, is DSGVTQTPKHLITATGQRVTLRCSPRSGDLSVYWYQQSLDQGLQFLIQYYNGEERAKGNILERFSAQQFPDLHSELNLSSLELGDSALYFCASSVGLAGDSYEQYFGPGTRLTVT.

The chain couples TRBV15 to TRBJ1-2; TCRdb outputs TRBD1, but without DNA this stays unchecked. The CDR3 has 16 amino acids. Germline V gives CDR1 LNHNV, CDR2 YYDKDF (reference sequence). This CDR3 is CATTSMEQAGLYGYTF.

This chain links TRBV27 with TRBJ2-5. CDR3 length: 13 residues. Germline CDR1 and CDR2: MNHEY and SMNVEV (reference sequence). Here the CDR3 reads CASRSGDEETQYF.

The chain combines TRBV7-2 with TRBJ2-3. This CDR3 is built from 12 residues. The V gene's germline CDR1 is SGHTA and CDR2 FQGNSA. The CDR3 protein is CASSPYTDTQYF. Together with reference TRBV7-2 and TRBJ2-3, the CDR3 gives the full variable domain: GAGVSQSPSNKVTEKGKDVELRCDPISGHTALYWYRQSLGQGLEFLIYFQGNSAPDKSGLPSDRFSAERTGGSVSTLTIQRTQQEDSAVYLCASSPYTDTQYFGPGTRLTVL.

The J gene is TRBJ2-1, the V gene TRBV12-3 or TRBV12-4; the TCRdb call, TRBD1, lacks DNA for checking. CDR3 size: 15 residues. The CDR3 here is CASSLAGQVYNEQFF.

The genes are TRBV5-1 and TRBJ2-7. The CDR3 contains 11 residues. CDR1 is SGHRS and CDR2 is YFSETQ in the germline V gene. The CDR3 loop reads CASTSSYEQYF.

J is TRBJ1-1 and V is TRBV29-1; TCRdb's D call, TRBD1, is unchecked because there is no DNA. The CDR3 covers 14 residues. CDR1 and CDR2 from the germline V gene are SQVTM and ANQGSEA. CDR3 in amino acids: CSVGTAGVYAEAFF.

The chain employs TRBV21-1 and TRBJ2-7; there is no DNA to check the TCRdb D call of TRBD2. TRBV21-1 is given as a pseudogene. This CDR3 region has 15 residues. This chain's CDR3 is CASSKGLGGPYEQYF.

The genes are TRBV12-3 or TRBV12-4 and TRBJ2-7; there is no DNA to check the TCRdb D call of TRBD1. The CDR3 has 14 residues. CDR3 region: CASRPEGQGYEQYF.

The rearrangement links TRBV9 to TRBJ2-1; the D call from TCRdb, TRBD2, cannot be confirmed without DNA. The CDR3 sequence is 18 residues long. Per the germline V gene, CDR1 is SGDLS and CDR2 is YYNGEE. The chain's CDR3 is CASSVAQSGGLPDNEQFF.

The gene calls are TRBV24-1 and TRBJ2-2; the TCRdb D gene call, TRBD1, has no DNA to confirm it. This CDR3 region has 16 residues. Germline V gives CDR1 KGHDR, CDR2 SFDVKD. CDR3 region: CATSVGQGLYTGELFF.